The rows below give T cell receptor beta chains drawn from one sample of a study of cytomegalovirus exposure and HLA in healthy donors. Here immunoSEQ multiplex PCR was the method, and the copy in TCRdb shows in-frame clones only, minus some. Among about 130,000 clones, almost 85% were seen once, and the ten largest hold approximately 3%. Sample: PBMCs. The origin of the receptors is a boy aged 2 to 10 in good health and CMV-seronegative. Both conserved end residues are part of each CDR3. The order of the fields is V gene, J gene, D gene, clone size, CDR3 length, CDR3 protein, CDR3 DNA. D genes are given only for firm matches. For some rows the clone size is stated as once, few or many, or as a class when expanded; others skip it.

TRBV9,TRBJ1-3,-,-,17,CASSPQTITSSGNTIYF,TGTGCCAGCAGCCCCCAGACAATAACGTCCTCTGGAAACACCATATATTTT
TRBV4-3,TRBJ1-1,-,-,13,CASSQPLGRQAFF,TGCGCCAGCAGCCAACCATTGGGGCGCCAAGCTTTCTTT
TRBV4-2,TRBJ1-1,-,-,14,CASSPPGESTEAFF,TGTGCCAGCAGCCCCCCGGGGGAGAGCACTGAAGCTTTCTTT
TRBV7-9,TRBJ2-5,-,-,15,CASSLRAGPLETQYF,TGTGCCAGCAGCTTACGGGCGGGGCCGTTGGAGACCCAGTACTTC
TRBV10-3,TRBJ2-7,TRBD2,-,16,CAISVVSGGATYEQYF,TGTGCCATCAGTGTTGTTAGCGGGGGGGCCACCTACGAGCAGTACTTC
TRBV29-1,TRBJ2-7,TRBD2,-,13,CSAGGAGVYEQYF,TGCAGCGCCGGGGGGGCGGGAGTCTACGAGCAGTACTTC
TRBV5-6,TRBJ1-2,-,few,14,CASSLGVRDCGYTF,TGTGCCAGCAGCTTGGGAGTCAGGGACTGTGGCTACACCTTC
TRBV15,TRBJ2-7,-,-,15,CATSRKPDIFGEQYF,TGTGCCACCAGCAGAAAACCGGACATATTTGGGGAGCAGTACTTC
TRBV7-2,TRBJ2-1,TRBD1,-,14,CASLQGAHYNEQFF,TGTGCCAGCTTACAGGGGGCTCACTACAATGAGCAGTTCTTC
TRBV6-4,TRBJ2-3,TRBD2,few,16,CASSLTSGGATDTQYF,TGTGCCAGCAGTCTGACTAGCGGGGGGGCAACAGATACGCAGTATTTT
TRBV6-6,TRBJ1-1,TRBD1,-,12,CASSRQGTEAFF,TGTGCCAGCAGCCGACAGGGAACTGAAGCTTTCTTT
TRBV5-4,TRBJ2-2,-,-,14,CASSSEVGTGELFF,TGTGCCAGCAGCTCCGAGGTGGGCACCGGGGAGCTGTTTTTT
TRBV7-3,TRBJ2-5,TRBD2,-,16,CASSLNGGTSFETQYF,TGTGCCAGCAGCTTAAACGGGGGGACGTCCTTTGAGACCCAGTACTTC
TRBV7-9,TRBJ2-7,TRBD2,-,19,CASSPGQAGLAGGRYEQYF,TGTGCCAGCAGCCCCGGACAGGCGGGACTAGCGGGGGGGAGGTACGAGCAGTACTTC
TRBV30,TRBJ1-2,-,-,14,CAWSGGGTYYGYTF,TGTGCCTGGAGTGGGGGTGGGACTTACTATGGCTACACCTTC
TRBV9,TRBJ2-1,TRBD1,-,14,CASSYRGVHNEQFF,TGTGCCAGCAGCTACAGGGGAGTCCACAATGAGCAGTTCTTC
TRBV4-3,TRBJ2-1,TRBD2,-,19,CASSQEGVVAGDRRNEQFF,TGCGCCAGCAGCCAAGAAGGGGTGGTAGCGGGGGATAGGCGGAATGAGCAGTTCTTC
TRBV6-5,TRBJ1-3,TRBD1,-,15,CASSYTGGTGNTIYF,TGTGCCAGCAGTTATACAGGGGGCACTGGAAACACCATATATTTT
TRBV6-4,TRBJ2-7,-,-,14,CASSPEGGVHEQYF,TGTGCCAGCAGTCCGGAGGGGGGGGTCCACGAGCAGTACTTC
TRBV11-1,TRBJ2-1,TRBD1,-,17,CASSQDRVSLTVNEQFF,TGTGCCAGCAGCCAAGACAGGGTTTCGCTGACCGTTAATGAGCAGTTCTTC
TRBV5-1,TRBJ1-5,-,-,13,CASSLTQDQPQHF,TGCGCCAGCAGCTTGACACAGGATCAGCCCCAGCATTTT
TRBV4-1,TRBJ2-1,TRBD2,-,18,CASSQEGLLAGGRDEQFF,TGCGCCAGCAGCCAAGAGGGACTGCTAGCGGGGGGGCGTGATGAGCAGTTCTTC
TRBV5-1,TRBJ2-3,TRBD1,few,16,CASSLGTGTGRDTQYF,TGCGCCAGCAGCTTGGGAACAGGGACAGGGCGGGATACGCAGTATTTT
TRBV27,TRBJ2-1,-,-,14,CASSLWGTNNEQFF,TGTGCCAGCAGTTTATGGGGGACAAACAATGAGCAGTTCTTC
TRBV5-4,TRBJ2-6,TRBD1,once,19,CASSSMTGERIAGANVLTF,TGTGCCAGCAGCTCTATGACAGGGGAAAGGATCGCTGGGGCCAACGTCCTGACTTTC
TRBV6-5,TRBJ2-3,-,-,15,CASSYGGDNTDTQYF,TGTGCCAGCAGTTACGGGGGCGATAACACAGATACGCAGTATTTT
TRBV10-3,TRBJ2-1,-,-,12,CAISEDTNEQFF,TGTGCCATCAGTGAGGACACTAATGAGCAGTTCTTC
TRBV12-5,TRBJ2-2,TRBD1,-,15,CASGLIQGAAGELFF,TGTGCTAGTGGTCTAATACAGGGGGCTGCCGGGGAGCTGTTTTTT
TRBV27,TRBJ1-1,-,once,14,CASRDFYMNTEAFF,TGTGCCAGCAGAGACTTTTACATGAACACTGAAGCTTTCTTT
TRBV9,TRBJ2-3,TRBD2,-,15,CASTWGGGRTDTQYF,TGTGCCAGCACTTGGGGCGGGGGGCGCACAGATACGCAGTATTTT
TRBV30,TRBJ2-1,TRBD2,-,15,CAWTPISGVYNEQFF,TGTGCCTGGACCCCGATTAGCGGGGTCTACAATGAGCAGTTCTTC
TRBV27,TRBJ1-1,TRBD1,few,15,CASSLWGQINTEAFF,TGTGCCAGCAGTTTATGGGGACAGATTAACACTGAAGCTTTCTTT
TRBV6-1,TRBJ2-5,-,-,13,CASGAAAEETQYF,TGTGCCAGCGGGGCAGCCGCGGAAGAGACCCAGTACTTC
TRBV9,TRBJ2-3,-,-,17,CASSPLGTSSFTDTQYF,TGTGCCAGCAGCCCCTTGGGGACTTCCAGCTTCACAGATACGCAGTATTTT
TRBV10-3,TRBJ1-2,-,-,16,CAISEWAADLNYGYTF,TGTGCCATCAGTGAGTGGGCTGCAGATCTTAACTATGGCTACACCTTC